One sample yielded the 17 T cell receptor beta chains listed below, sequenced in a study of blood T cells in healthy people across ages. Together with a sample-barcoded 5' primer, a J-beta primer mix was included in a second PCR lasting about 7 to 11 cycles. In TCRdb, the 5' RACE reads were re-called with MiXCR into one record per CDR3 protein. This table holds hundreds of thousands of distinct CDR3 sequences, about 53% found once. The sequencing input was blood. The source of these receptors is a man aged 55 to 70 in good health.

CDR3 sequence reads: CASSVSGTGGTTNEKLFF. CDR3 DNA: TGCGCCAGCAGCGTATCCGGGACAGGGGGCACAACTAATGAAAAACTGTTTTTT. The chain combines TRBV5-1 with TRBJ1-4; TRBD1 matches at 12 bases. CDR1 and CDR2 from the germline V gene are SGHRS and YFSETQ. CDR3 length equals 18 residues. With 4 bases clipped from V and 0 bases from J, the junction kept 7 bases outside the gene matches.

V gene TRBV27 combines with J gene TRBJ2-7, with TRBD1 matching 7 bases. Germline CDR1 is MNHEY and CDR2 is SMNVEV (reference sequence). CDR3 length: 13 residues. The J segment lost 4 bases and the V segment lost 8 bases, leaving 8 bases of the junction unmatched. CDR3 nucleotides: TGTGCCAGCCGCAGGGGGTGGGATTACGAGCAGTACTTC. Translated: CASRRGWDYEQYF.

V gene TRBV20-1 combines with J gene TRBJ1-1, with TRBD1 as a possible D gene (5 bases). The CDR3 totals 15 residues. V was trimmed by 5 bases and J by 0 bases, leaving 16 bases between them. Germline-derived CDR1 and CDR2 are DFQATT and SNEGSKA (reference sequence). This CDR3 is CSAPECVDMNTEAFF. The CDR3 DNA follows: TGCAGTGCTCCTGAATGTGTGGACATGAACACTGAAGCTTTCTTT.

The gene calls are TRBV12-5 and TRBJ2-7; the match to TRBD1 covers 11 bases. The CDR3 has 14 residues. V lost 6 bases to trimming and J lost 4 bases; unmatched junction nucleotides: 5. Germline-derived CDR1 and CDR2 are LGHNT and FRNRAP. The CDR3 protein is CASGTGTGGYEQYF. CDR3 coding DNA: TGTGCTAGTGGGACCGGGACAGGGGGTTACGAGCAGTACTTC. The full variable domain, with the rest looked up from reference TRBV12-5 and TRBJ2-7, is DARVTQTPRHKVTEMGQEVTMRCQPILGHNTVFWYRQTMMQGLELLAYFRNRAPLDDSGMPKDRFSAEMPDATLATLKIQPSEPRDSAVYFCASGTGTGGYEQYFGPGTRLTVT.

V is TRBV7-2 and J is TRBJ2-3; 9 bases are shared with TRBD2. J lost 5 bases, V lost 5 bases, and 8 bases had no gene match. The CDR3 length is 15 residues. Looked up from germline, CDR1 is SGHTA and CDR2 is FQGNSA. DNA of the CDR3: TGTGCCAGCAGCCTGGGACGAGCGGGGGGAGATACGCAGTATTTT. Translating gives CASSLGRAGGDTQYF. The full variable domain, with the rest looked up from reference TRBV7-2 and TRBJ2-3, is GAGVSQSPSNKVTEKGKDVELRCDPISGHTALYWYRQSLGQGLEFLIYFQGNSAPDKSGLPSDRFSAERTGGSVSTLTIQRTQQEDSAVYLCASSLGRAGGDTQYFGPGTRLTVL.

The gene calls are TRBV20-1 and TRBJ2-7, with unresolved D. The CDR3 totals 13 residues. Germline V gene data show CDR1 as DFQATT and CDR2 as SNEGSKA (reference sequence). The V end was cut by 0 bases, the J end by 7 bases, with 13 bases between. The CDR3 reads CSARDIGSREQYF. In DNA form, the CDR3 reads TGCAGTGCTAGAGATATAGGGTCCCGAGAGCAGTACTTC.

This clonotype was seen more than once but under ten times. The V gene is TRBV13, the J gene TRBJ2-7; possible D gene TRBD2, 6 bases. CDR3 size: 12 residues. Germline CDR1 is PRHDT and CDR2 is FYEKMQ (reference sequence). The V gene lost 10 bases and the J gene lost 3 bases, with 13 bases spanning the gap. This chain's CDR3 is CAIRTGLYEQYF. In DNA form, the CDR3 reads TGTGCCATCCGGACGGGACTCTACGAGCAGTACTTC.

V usage is TRBV12-3 or TRBV12-4 and J usage is TRBJ2-4; D remains unclear. The DNA matches TRBJ2-5 better at its end, which makes the J call doubtful. The CDR3 length is 16 residues. The CDR3 protein is CASSPGVVAIGETQYF. The CDR3, as DNA: TGTGCCAGCAGTCCCGGTGTGGTAGCTATAGGGGAGACCCAGTACTTC.

This sequence joins TRBV28 and TRBJ1-6, with TRBD1 identical over 7 bases. CDR3 length: 14 amino acids. The germline V gene has CDR1 MDHEN and CDR2 SYDVKM. After removal of 5 bases from V and 8 bases from J, the junction contained 6 bases not matched to a gene. The CDR3 protein is CASSTGVGYSPLHF. CDR3 DNA sequence: TGTGCCAGCAGTACAGGGGTAGGGTATTCACCCCTCCACTTT.

This clonotype was found a few times. This chain joins TRBV5-1 and TRBJ2-3; TRBD2 is a possible D gene (6 bases). The CDR3 covers 17 residues. CDR1 is SGHRS and CDR2 is YFSETQ in the germline V gene. The V end was cut by 0 bases, the J end by 2 bases, with 16 bases between. CDR3 DNA sequence: TGCGCCAGCAGCTTGGCGGGACTCTCAGACACCACAGATACGCAGTATTTT. This translates into CASSLAGLSDTTDTQYF.

The chain carries TRBV6-1 and TRBJ2-4; possibly TRBD2 for D (5 bases). The CDR3 sequence is 13 residues long. The germline V gene has CDR1 MNHNS and CDR2 SASEGT. The V gene lost 5 bases and the J gene lost 13 bases, with 18 bases spanning the gap. CDR3 coding DNA: TGTGCCAGCAGTTCCCCGACGGTCTGGGAGCAGTACTTC. It specifies CASSSPTVWEQYF.

The rearrangement joins TRBV27 to TRBJ2-5; D not certain. There are 14 residues in the CDR3. Per the germline V gene, CDR1 is MNHEY and CDR2 is SMNVEV (reference sequence). V was cut by 3 bases and J by 5 bases, with 13 bases left in between. CDR3 sequence: CASSFQDLKETQYF. For the CDR3, the DNA is TGTGCCAGCAGTTTCCAAGATCTCAAGGAGACCCAGTACTTC.

The rearrangement joins TRBV20-1 to TRBJ1-4, with D possibly TRBD1 on 5 matching bases. Germline V gene data show CDR1 as DFQATT and CDR2 as SNEGSKA (reference sequence). The V end was cut by 3 bases, the J end by 3 bases, with 8 bases between. The CDR3 sequence is 13 residues long. In nucleotides, the CDR3 is TGCAGTGCTAGCCGGGACTCTAATGAAAAACTGTTTTTT. This translates into CSASRDSNEKLFF.

The rearrangement uses TRBV10-2 and TRBJ2-3; D remains ambiguous. Trimming pared 2 bases from V and 2 bases from J, leaving 8 bases between. The length of the CDR3 is 14 residues. The germline CDR1 and CDR2 sequences are WSHSY and SAAADI. CDR3 nucleotide sequence: TGCGCCAGCAGTGAGAACACACACACAGATACGCAGTATTTT. Encoded protein: CASSENTHTDTQYF.

In DNA form, the CDR3 reads TGCAGCGTTGAAGATACCGGGACTAGCGGGGATGGAGATACGCAGTATTTT. Amino acid sequence: CSVEDTGTSGDGDTQYF. This chain links TRBV29-1 with TRBJ2-3, with TRBD2 matching over 13 bases. Per germline, CDR1 SQVTM and CDR2 ANQGSEA. CDR3 length equals 17 residues. J gave up 5 bases and V 0 bases, and 8 bases lay outside the gene matches.

The genes are TRBV12-3 or TRBV12-4 and TRBJ2-4, with 11 bases lining up with TRBD1. V lost 5 bases to trimming and J lost 0 bases; unmatched junction nucleotides: 12. The CDR3 runs to 19 residues. CDR3 sequence (DNA): TGTGCCAGCAGTATCCAAGGGACAGGGGGGGTTCAAGCCAAAAACATTCAGTACTTC. This encodes CASSIQGTGGVQAKNIQYF.

The chain combines TRBV29-1 with TRBJ1-2; TRBD1 agrees at 10 bases. Losses at the gene ends were 5 bases for V and 6 bases for J; bases not matched to a gene: 9. CDR3 length equals 14 residues. The germline V gene has CDR1 SQVTM and CDR2 ANQGSEA. CDR3 nucleotides: TGCAGCGTTTTTCCGGGACAGGGGCAAGATGGCTACACCTTC. This codes for CSVFPGQGQDGYTF.